This T cell receptor beta chain came from a study of early T cells in non-severe SARS-CoV-2 infection. The study, taken as a whole, reports: Sequences matched to VDJdb favored anti-spike CD8 responses, while private and CD4 specificities were missed.

This clonotype was counted a few times. What it binds is not known. The CDR3 covers 15 residues. The V and J ends lost 6 bases and 2 bases respectively, with 15 bases between them. Per the germline V gene, CDR1 is SNHLY and CDR2 is FYNNEI. The library protocol tagged individual cDNA molecules with unique molecular identifiers. TCRdb used MiXCR to reprocess the 5' RACE reads, holding one entry per CDR3 protein. The data contain fewer than 120,000 distinct CDR3 sequences, about 12% of them singletons. The chain employs TRBV2 and TRBJ2-3, with D perhaps given as TRBD1 or TRBD2 (6 bases each). The origin of this receptor is an adult who was a healthcare worker with PCR-confirmed SARS-CoV-2 infection or an uninfected control (not recorded which). The specimen comprised whole blood, sampled at baseline. The CDR3 loop reads CASSARRGDTDTQYF. The CDR3 nucleotides read TGTGCCAGCAGCGCCAGGAGGGGGGACACAGATACGCAGTATTTT.